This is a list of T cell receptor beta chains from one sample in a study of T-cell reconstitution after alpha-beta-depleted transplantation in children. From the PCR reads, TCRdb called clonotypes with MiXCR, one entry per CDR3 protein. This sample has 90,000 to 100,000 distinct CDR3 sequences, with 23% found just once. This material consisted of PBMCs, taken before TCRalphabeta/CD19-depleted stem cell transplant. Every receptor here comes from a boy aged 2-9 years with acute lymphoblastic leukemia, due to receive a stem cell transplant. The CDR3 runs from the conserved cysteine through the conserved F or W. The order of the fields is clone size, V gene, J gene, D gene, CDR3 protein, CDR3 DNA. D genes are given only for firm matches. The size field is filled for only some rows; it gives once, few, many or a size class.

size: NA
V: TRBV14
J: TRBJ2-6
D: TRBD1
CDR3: CASSQDVGRGREGANVLTF
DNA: TGTGCCAGCAGCCAAGATGTTGGCAGGGGGAGAGAAGGGGCCAACGTCCTGACTTTC

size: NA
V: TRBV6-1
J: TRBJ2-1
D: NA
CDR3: CASSPTAGINEQFF
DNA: TGTGCCAGCAGTCCTACGGCCGGCATCAATGAGCAGTTCTTC

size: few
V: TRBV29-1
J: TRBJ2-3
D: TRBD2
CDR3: CSVDRTSGTDTQYF
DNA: TGCAGCGTCGATCGGACTAGTGGCACAGATACGCAGTATTTT

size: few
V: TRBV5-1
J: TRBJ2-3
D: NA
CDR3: CASSHLEWSSTDTQYF
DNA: TGCGCCAGCAGCCACCTTGAGTGGTCGAGCACAGATACGCAGTATTTT

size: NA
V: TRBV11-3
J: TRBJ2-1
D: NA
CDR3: CASSLGRSREQFF
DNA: TGTGCCAGCAGCTTGGGGCGTTCGCGTGAGCAGTTCTTC

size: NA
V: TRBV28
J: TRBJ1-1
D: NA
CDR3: CASARGKVGNTEAFF
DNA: TGTGCCAGCGCCCGTGGGAAGGTAGGGAACACTGAAGCTTTCTTT

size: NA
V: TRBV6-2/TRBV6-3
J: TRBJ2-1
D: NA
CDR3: CASRRNPINEQFF
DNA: TGTGCCAGCAGGAGGAATCCCATCAATGAGCAGTTCTTC

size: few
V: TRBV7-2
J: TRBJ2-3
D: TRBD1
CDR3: CASSLRTGAADTQYF
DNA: TGTGCCAGCAGCTTAAGGACAGGGGCGGCAGATACGCAGTATTTT

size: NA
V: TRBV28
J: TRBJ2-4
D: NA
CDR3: CASSLRGAAKNIQYF
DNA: TGTGCCAGCAGTTTAAGGGGGGCAGCCAAAAACATTCAGTACTTC

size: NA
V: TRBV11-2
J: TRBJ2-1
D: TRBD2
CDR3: CASISAGLGEQFF
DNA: TGTGCCAGCATCTCAGCGGGACTAGGGGAGCAGTTCTTC

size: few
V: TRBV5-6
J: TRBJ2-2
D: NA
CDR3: CASSLEGQTNTGELFF
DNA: TGTGCCAGCAGCTTGGAAGGACAGACGAACACCGGGGAGCTGTTTTTT

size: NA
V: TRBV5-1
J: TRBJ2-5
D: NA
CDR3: CASSLDGFQETQYF
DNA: TGCGCCAGCAGCTTGGATGGTTTCCAAGAGACCCAGTACTTC

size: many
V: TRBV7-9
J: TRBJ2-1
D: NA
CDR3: CASSYNNEQFF
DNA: TGTGCCAGCAGTTATAACAATGAGCAGTTCTTC

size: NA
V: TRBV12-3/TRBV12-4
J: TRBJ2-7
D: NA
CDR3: CASNQGGGPYEQHF
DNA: TGTGCCAGCAACCAGGGGGGGGGTCCCTACGAGCAGCACTTC

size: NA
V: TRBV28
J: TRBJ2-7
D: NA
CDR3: CASSGPGRGGAVYEQYF
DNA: TGTGCCAGCAGTGGTCCAGGCCGTGGAGGGGCAGTATACGAGCAGTACTTC

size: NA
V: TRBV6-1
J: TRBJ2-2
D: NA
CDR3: CASSEQGNTGELFF
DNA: TGTGCCAGCAGTGAACAGGGGAACACCGGGGAGCTGTTTTTT

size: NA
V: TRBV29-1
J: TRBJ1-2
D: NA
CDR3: CSVERDLGYTF
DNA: TGCAGCGTGGAGAGGGATCTTGGCTACACCTTC

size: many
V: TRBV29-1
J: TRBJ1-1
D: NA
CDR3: CSVDANRDTEAFF
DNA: TGCAGCGTTGATGCGAATAGAGACACTGAAGCTTTCTTT

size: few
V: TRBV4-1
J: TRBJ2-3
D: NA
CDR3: CASSQTRGSGTARDTQYF
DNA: TGCGCCAGCAGCCAGACCAGAGGATCTGGGACCGCACGAGATACGCAGTATTTT

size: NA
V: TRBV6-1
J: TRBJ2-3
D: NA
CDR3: CASSKSGTTDTQYF
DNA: TGTGCCAGCAGTAAGAGCGGAACCACAGATACGCAGTATTTT

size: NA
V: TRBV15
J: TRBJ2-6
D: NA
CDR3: CATSRDAGANVLTF
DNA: TGTGCCACCAGCAGAGATGCCGGGGCCAACGTCCTGACTTTC

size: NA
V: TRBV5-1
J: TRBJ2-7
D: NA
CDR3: CASSPGQNLYEQYF
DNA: TGCGCCAGCAGCCCCGGACAGAACCTATACGAGCAGTACTTC

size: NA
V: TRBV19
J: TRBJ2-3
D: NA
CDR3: CASSILLGTDTQYF
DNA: TGTGCCAGTAGTATACTTCTCGGCACAGATACGCAGTATTTT

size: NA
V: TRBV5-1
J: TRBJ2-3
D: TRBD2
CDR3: CASSFGWTSANTDTQYF
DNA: TGCGCCAGCAGCTTCGGATGGACTAGCGCCAACACAGATACGCAGTATTTT

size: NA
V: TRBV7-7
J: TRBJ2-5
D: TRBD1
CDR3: CASRDRGETQYF
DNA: TGTGCCAGCCGAGACAGGGGAGAGACCCAGTACTTC

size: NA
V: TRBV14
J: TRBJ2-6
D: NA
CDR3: CASSNRDRGRSGANVLTF
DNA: TGTGCCAGCAGCAACCGGGACCGGGGTCGCTCTGGGGCCAACGTCCTGACTTTC

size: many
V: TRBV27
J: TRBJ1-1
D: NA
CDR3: CASRTLNTEAFF
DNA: TGTGCCAGCAGGACTCTTAATACTGAAGCTTTCTTT

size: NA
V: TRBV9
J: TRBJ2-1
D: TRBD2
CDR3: CASSVPRWGGPNNEQFF
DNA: TGTGCCAGCAGCGTCCCTAGGTGGGGAGGGCCGAACAATGAGCAGTTCTTC

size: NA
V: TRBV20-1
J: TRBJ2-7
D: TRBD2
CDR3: CSATGLAEIREQYF
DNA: TGCAGTGCTACCGGACTAGCGGAGATTAGGGAGCAGTACTTC

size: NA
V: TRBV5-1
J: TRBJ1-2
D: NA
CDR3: CASSLEGGLRGGYTF
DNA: TGCGCCAGCAGCTTGGAGGGGGGTCTACGAGGGGGCTACACCTTC

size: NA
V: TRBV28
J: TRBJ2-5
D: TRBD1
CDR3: CASSFAQGQETQYF
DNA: TGTGCCAGCAGTTTTGCACAGGGGCAAGAGACCCAGTACTTC

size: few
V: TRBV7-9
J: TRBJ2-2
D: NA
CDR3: CASSPTGNTGELFF
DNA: TGTGCCAGCAGCCCTACCGGGAACACCGGGGAGCTGTTTTTT

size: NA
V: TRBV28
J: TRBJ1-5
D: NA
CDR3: CASSFYAPNQPQHF
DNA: TGTGCCAGCAGTTTTTACGCCCCTAATCAGCCCCAGCATTTT

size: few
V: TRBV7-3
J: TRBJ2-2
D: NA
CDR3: CASSPIGGTDFVGELFF
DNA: TGTGCCAGCAGCCCGATCGGGGGGACAGACTTTGTGGGGGAGCTGTTTTTT

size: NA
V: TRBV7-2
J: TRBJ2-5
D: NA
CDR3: CASSRGEVETQYF
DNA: TGTGCCAGCAGTAGGGGGGAGGTAGAGACCCAGTACTTC

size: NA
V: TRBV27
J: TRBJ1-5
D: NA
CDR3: CASSSARPNQPQHF
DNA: TGTGCCAGCAGTTCAGCTAGACCCAATCAGCCCCAGCATTTT

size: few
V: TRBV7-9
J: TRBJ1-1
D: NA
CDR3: CASSGGKNTEAFF
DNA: TGTGCCAGCAGCGGCGGGAAGAACACTGAAGCTTTCTTT

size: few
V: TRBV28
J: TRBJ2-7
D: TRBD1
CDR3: CASSLGTGSSEQYF
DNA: TGTGCCAGCAGTTTAGGGACAGGGTCGAGCGAGCAGTACTTC

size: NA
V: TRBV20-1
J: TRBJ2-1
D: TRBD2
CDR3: CSASRGAGGYEQFF
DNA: TGCAGTGCTAGCCGGGGAGCGGGAGGCTATGAGCAGTTCTTC

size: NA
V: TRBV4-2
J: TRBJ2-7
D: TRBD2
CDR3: CASSQEASGSDEQYF
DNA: TGTGCCAGCAGCCAAGAGGCGAGCGGGAGTGACGAGCAGTACTTC

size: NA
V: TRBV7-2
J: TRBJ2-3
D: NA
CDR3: CASSSERRTDTQYF
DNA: TGTGCCAGCAGCTCCGAGAGACGCACAGATACGCAGTATTTT

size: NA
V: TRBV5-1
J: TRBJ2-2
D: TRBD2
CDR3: CASSPDPAGSGELFF
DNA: TGCGCCAGCAGCCCCGATCCAGCGGGGTCCGGGGAGCTGTTTTTT

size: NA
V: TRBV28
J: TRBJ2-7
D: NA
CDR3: CASSRSVGQGLAPSYEQYF
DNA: TGTGCCAGCAGTCGCTCCGTGGGACAGGGACTAGCTCCTTCCTACGAGCAGTACTTC

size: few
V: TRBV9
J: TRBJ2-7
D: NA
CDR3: CASSVDGTYEQYF
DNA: TGTGCCAGCAGCGTGGACGGCACCTACGAGCAGTACTTC

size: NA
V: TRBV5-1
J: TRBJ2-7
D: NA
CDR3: CASSFNAEGREQYF
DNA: TGCGCCAGCAGCTTTAATGCGGAGGGGAGAGAGCAGTACTTC

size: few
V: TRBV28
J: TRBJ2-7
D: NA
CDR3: CASMGLGGGMDEQYF
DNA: TGTGCCAGCATGGGCCTTGGCGGAGGGATGGACGAGCAGTACTTC

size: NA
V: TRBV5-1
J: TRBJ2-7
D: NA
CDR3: CASSLSLSRDVAYEQYF
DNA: TGCGCCAGCAGCTTGTCGTTGTCCCGGGACGTAGCCTACGAGCAGTACTTC

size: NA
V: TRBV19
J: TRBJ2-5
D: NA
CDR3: CASTGNYQETQYF
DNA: TGTGCCAGCACAGGGAACTACCAAGAGACCCAGTACTTC

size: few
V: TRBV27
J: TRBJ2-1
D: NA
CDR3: CASSLPSPPRDEQFF
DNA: TGTGCCAGCAGTTTACCTAGCCCTCCGCGGGATGAGCAGTTCTTC

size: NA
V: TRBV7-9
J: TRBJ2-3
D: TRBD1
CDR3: CASSFDRGSATDTQYF
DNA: TGTGCCAGCAGCTTCGACAGGGGGTCTGCCACAGATACGCAGTATTTT

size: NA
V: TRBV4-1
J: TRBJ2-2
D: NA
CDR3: CASSLRLGGTGELFF
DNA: TGCGCCAGCAGCCTCCGTTTGGGCGGCACCGGGGAGCTGTTTTTT

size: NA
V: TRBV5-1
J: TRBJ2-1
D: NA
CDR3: CASSFKGRDEQFF
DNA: TGCGCCAGCAGCTTCAAAGGGCGGGATGAGCAGTTCTTC

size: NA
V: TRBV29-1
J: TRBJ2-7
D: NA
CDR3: CSVDGQYF
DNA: TGCAGCGTAGACGGGCAGTACTTC

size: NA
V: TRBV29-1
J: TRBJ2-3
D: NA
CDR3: CSVERDFTDMQYF
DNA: TGCAGCGTCGAAAGGGACTTCACAGATATGCAGTATTTT

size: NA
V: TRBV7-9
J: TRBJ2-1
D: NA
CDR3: CASSPETSRHNEQFF
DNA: TGTGCCAGCAGCCCAGAGACTTCCCGACACAATGAGCAGTTCTTC

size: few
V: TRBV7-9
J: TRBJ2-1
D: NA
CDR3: CASSLLIREDEQFF
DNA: TGTGCCAGCAGCTTACTGATTAGGGAAGATGAGCAGTTCTTC

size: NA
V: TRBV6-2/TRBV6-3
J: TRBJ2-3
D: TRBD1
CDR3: CASSRPGTGVLDTQYF
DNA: TGTGCCAGCTCCCGCCCCGGGACAGGAGTTTTAGATACGCAGTATTTT

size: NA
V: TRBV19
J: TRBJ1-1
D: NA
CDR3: CASSTLDQLNTEAFF
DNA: TGTGCCAGTAGTACCCTCGACCAGTTGAACACTGAAGCTTTCTTT

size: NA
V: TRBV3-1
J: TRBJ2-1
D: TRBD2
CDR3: CASSPPSGHGLAVKYNEQFF
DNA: TGTGCCAGCAGCCCACCATCCGGCCATGGACTAGCGGTGAAATACAATGAGCAGTTCTTC